The clone carrying this T cell receptor beta chain has at least ten counts. One entry per CDR3 protein results from TCRdb running MiXCR on the RT-PCR reads. The sample lists some 880,000 distinct CDR3 sequences, under 20% occurring once. The V and J ends lost 3 bases and 3 bases, in that order; junction bases with no gene match: 3. The CDR3 has 15 residues. Germline assignment: CDR1 PRHDT and CDR2 FYEKMQ (reference sequence). This sample stems from a study of patients and donors after allogeneic stem cell transplantation. The sequence derives from a human donor who was either an allogeneic HSCT recipient or a stem cell or donor lymphocyte infusion donor (not recorded which). It is not recorded whose cells these are; they may come from a transplant donor. The source material was blood, either unsorted or a sorted T cell fraction (not recorded which). V usage is TRBV13 and J usage is TRBJ2-1; 9 positions match TRBD1. CDR3 nucleotide sequence: TGTGCCAGCAGCTTGGGACAGGGAGGCTACAATGAGCAGTTCTTC. Residues: CASSLGQGGYNEQFF.